Presented here are 20 T cell receptor beta chains from one specimen sequenced in a study of blood T cells in healthy people across ages. The authors ran a second PCR of 7 to 11 cycles using a sample-barcoded 5' primer and a J-beta primer mix. Each CDR3 protein is one row after TCRdb ran MiXCR on the 5' RACE reads. Altogether fewer than 1 million distinct CDR3 sequences are present, around two fifths being singletons, with the ten largest covering about 21%. The source material was blood. The receptors stem from a man between 60 and 70 years old in good health.

At least ten counts were recorded for this clonotype. This chain connects TRBV5-6 to TRBJ2-1, with D hard to call. There are 11 residues in the CDR3. Per germline, CDR1 SGHDT and CDR2 YYEEEE. The V gene lost 2 bases and the J gene lost 6 bases, with 3 bases spanning the gap. CDR3 DNA: TGTGCCAGCAGCTTACTCAATGAGCAGTTCTTC. It encodes CASSLLNEQFF.

CDR3: CASSPDRALYYGYTF. CDR3 bases: TGCGCCAGCAGCCCGGACAGGGCCCTGTACTATGGCTACACCTTC. The chain combines TRBV4-3 with TRBJ1-2; 8 bases agree with TRBD1. This CDR3 has 15 residues. After removal of 4 bases from V and 3 bases from J, the junction contained 7 bases not matched to a gene. The germline gives CDR1 LGHNA, CDR2 YSLEER.

The table lists this clonotype with a few counts. The rearrangement links TRBV7-8 to TRBJ2-5; D perhaps matches TRBD2 (5 bases). Germline V CDR1 and CDR2: SGHVS, FQNEAQ. The CDR3 sequence is 17 residues long. The ends were cut back, 0 bases at V and 2 bases at J, with 16 bases in the middle. CDR3 bases: TGTGCCAGCAGCTTAGCTCCTCGTAGCAGGAGGCAAGAGACCCAGTACTTC. Encoded protein: CASSLAPRSRRQETQYF.

The J gene is TRBJ1-4, the V gene TRBV7-2; 8 nucleotides line up with TRBD1. This CDR3 contains 14 residues. Unmatched junction bases numbered 6, after V lost 5 bases and J lost 7 bases. Germline assignment: CDR1 SGHTA and CDR2 FQGNSA. CDR3 amino acids: CASSKDRVAEKLFF. In nucleotides, the CDR3 is TGTGCCAGCAGCAAGGACAGGGTAGCTGAAAAACTGTTTTTT.

This clonotype has ten or more counts. The chain uses TRBV20-1 and TRBJ2-3; 11 bases agree with TRBD2. The V segment lost 3 bases and the J segment 1 base; nucleotides outside the gene matches: 0. Germline CDR1 DFQATT, CDR2 SNEGSKA (reference sequence). This CDR3 is built from 14 residues. CDR3 loop: CSARTSGGTDTQYF. The CDR3 DNA follows: TGCAGTGCTAGGACTAGCGGGGGCACAGATACGCAGTATTTT.

This clonotype was seen more than once but under ten times. CDR3 sequence: CASSQGQGTTYEQYF. The CDR3 region has the DNA TGCGCCAGCAGCCAAGGACAGGGTACGACCTACGAGCAGTACTTC. This chain links TRBV10-1 with TRBJ2-7; TRBD1 matches 8 bases. Germline CDR1 WNHNN, CDR2 SYGVQD (reference sequence). V shed 6 bases, J shed 2 bases, and the junction held 9 bases outside the gene matches. CDR3 length equals 15 residues.

This clonotype has just one count. The J gene is TRBJ1-2, the V gene TRBV4-1, with D possibly TRBD1 on 6 matching bases. The CDR3 has 16 residues. Trimming shortened V by 1 base and J by 9 bases, and 21 bases separated the two germline ends. From germline, CDR1 is MGHRA and CDR2 YSYEKL. The DNA for the CDR3 is TGCGCCAGCAGCCAAGTGGTTTCAGGGGCCCTATGGAGCTACACCTTC. Amino acids: CASSQVVSGALWSYTF.

The sample holds many counts of this clonotype. A much larger clone is a single base away; this may be a read error. The chain employs TRBV5-1 and TRBJ2-5, with TRBD2 matching over 7 bases. This CDR3 has 16 residues. Germline V lookup: CDR1 SGHRS, CDR2 YFSETQ. The trim removed 4 bases at V and 11 bases at J, leaving 20 bases unmatched. The CDR3 spells CASSATTSVPGNEQYF. The CDR3 DNA sequence: TGCGCCAGCAGCGCAACAACTAGCGTACCAGGTAATGAGCAGTACTTC.

This clonotype was picked up a small number of times. The chain carries TRBV6-1 and TRBJ2-5; tentatively, D is TRBD2 (5 bases). The CDR3 has 13 amino acids. Germline V gene sequence: CDR1 MNHNS, CDR2 SASEGT. Trimming pared 2 bases from V and 11 bases from J, leaving 15 bases between. This chain's CDR3 is CASSERPALEQYF. CDR3 in DNA: TGTGCCAGCAGTGAAAGGCCAGCACTAGAGCAGTACTTC.

This chain links TRBV7-9 with TRBJ1-4, with a tentative D call TRBD1 (6 bases). Germline CDR1 reads SEHNR; CDR2 reads FQNEAQ (reference sequence). The CDR3 covers 15 residues. Trimming cost V 5 bases and J 8 bases, with 18 bases left between them. The CDR3 spells CASSQLTGTNEKLFF. CDR3 bases: TGTGCCAGCAGCCAGCTCACAGGGACGAACGAAAAACTGTTTTTT.

The chain uses TRBV24-1 and TRBJ1-2, with D possibly being TRBD1 (5 bases). Per germline, CDR1 KGHDR and CDR2 SFDVKD. The CDR3 length is 15 residues. V was shortened by 3 bases and J by 0 bases, with 10 bases between the two germline ends. Written as DNA, the CDR3 is TGTGCCACCAGTGATGGGCAGGGAACTAACTATGGCTACACCTTC. It is translated as CATSDGQGTNYGYTF.

The CDR3 protein is CSARRIQGEPVNTEAFF. As DNA, the CDR3 is TGCAGTGCTAGAAGGATACAGGGGGAACCTGTGAACACTGAAGCTTTCTTT. The chain combines TRBV20-1 with TRBJ1-1; TRBD1 matches 8 bases. Germline V lookup: CDR1 DFQATT, CDR2 SNEGSKA (reference sequence). V lost 2 bases to trimming and J lost 0 bases; unmatched junction nucleotides: 11. CDR3 length: 17 amino acids.

Notes on this clonotype: The germline gene is not matched at one end of the junction; a read error may be the cause. The chain employs TRBV2 and TRBJ2-7; D tentatively fits TRBD1 or TRBD2 (5 bases each). This CDR3 has 14 residues. Germline V gives CDR1 SNHLY, CDR2 FYNNEI. For the CDR3, the DNA is TGTGCCGGCAGTGTGGATTTTGGGGGCTACGAGCAGTACTTC. This codes for CAGSVDFGGYEQYF.

This clonotype came up a few times. The chain uses TRBV6-2 or TRBV6-3 and TRBJ1-1; D is ambiguous. This CDR3 is 12 amino acids long. CDR1 and CDR2 from the germline V gene are MNHEY and SVGEGT. V was trimmed by 0 bases and J by 9 bases, leaving 8 bases between them. CDR3 in amino acids: CASSYSRKKAFF. CDR3 DNA sequence: TGTGCCAGCAGTTACTCAAGGAAAAAAGCTTTCTTT.

The chain has TRBV4-3 and TRBJ2-7; TRBD2 matches 13 bases. V dropped 2 bases and J dropped 7; count of bases not matched to a gene: 8. CDR1 LGHNA and CDR2 YSLEER come from the germline V gene. The CDR3 extends over 16 amino acids. The CDR3 protein is CASSQISGLAGNEQYF. The CDR3, as DNA: TGCGCCAGCAGCCAAATTTCGGGACTAGCGGGAAATGAGCAGTACTTC.

The chain uses TRBV5-6 and TRBJ2-5; perhaps D is TRBD1 or TRBD2 (5 bases each). Germline V gives CDR1 SGHDT, CDR2 YYEEEE. This CDR3 comprises 15 residues. Trimming pared 7 bases from V and 1 base from J, leaving 17 bases between. The CDR3 region is CASFGRGRSQETQYF. CDR3 DNA sequence: TGTGCCAGCTTCGGACGGGGACGAAGCCAAGAGACCCAGTACTTC. Based on the CDR3 plus reference TRBV5-6 and TRBJ2-5, the full variable domain is DAGVTQSPTHLIKTRGQQVTLRCSPKSGHDTVSWYQQALGQGPQFIFQYYEEEERQRGNFPDRFSGHQFPNYSSELNVNALLLGDSALYLCASFGRGRSQETQYFGPGTRLLVL.

The V and J genes are TRBV20-1 and TRBJ2-5; D perhaps matches TRBD2 (6 bases). Per the germline V gene, CDR1 is DFQATT and CDR2 is SNEGSKA (reference sequence). V was trimmed by 0 bases and J by 5 bases, leaving 10 bases between them. This CDR3 spans 13 amino acids. In DNA, the CDR3 is TGCAGTGCTAGAGATTTGGGGAGGGAGACCCAGTACTTC. It codes for CSARDLGRETQYF.

The chain joins TRBV6-1 to TRBJ2-1, with D hard to call. Germline V lookup: CDR1 MNHNS, CDR2 SASEGT. V lost 8 bases, J lost 3 bases, and 8 bases lay in between. The CDR3 consists of 12 residues. CDR3 DNA sequence: TGTGCCAGCCACCTAGGCTACAATGAGCAGTTCTTC. This gives the protein CASHLGYNEQFF.

This clonotype was seen a handful of times. The chain employs TRBV5-1 and TRBJ2-1; D is unresolved. CDR3 size: 14 residues. V lost 4 bases, J lost 0 bases, and 8 bases lay in between. Germline CDR1 is SGHRS and CDR2 is YFSETQ. CDR3 sequence: CASSPSSSYNEQFF. The CDR3 region has the DNA TGCGCCAGCAGCCCTTCCAGCTCCTACAATGAGCAGTTCTTC.

This clonotype came up a few times. The chain has TRBV12-3 or TRBV12-4 and TRBJ2-7; 8 nucleotides line up with TRBD1. CDR3 length: 14 residues. V was pared by 5 bases and J by 2 bases, with 5 bases of the junction left unmatched. The CDR3 nucleotides are TGTGCCAGCAGTCGGACAGGGAGAACCTACGAGCAGTACTTC. Its translation: CASSRTGRTYEQYF.